This T cell receptor beta chain was obtained from a study of cytomegalovirus exposure and HLA in healthy donors. Study context: Membership in the Caucasian-associated ancestry cluster was found for 75% to 85% of roughly 360 genotyped donors.

The study ran its PCR with 60 Vbeta and 13 Jbeta primers. Generated by immunoSEQ multiplex PCR, the TCRdb table keeps only in-frame clones and is missing some. With 65,000 to 90,000 clones in the sample, the ten largest clones hold roughly 3.8%. Study-wide findings and caveats: The authors later found HLA-associated TCR beta chains more clonally expanded than equally common others.

Regarding this clone: No antigen is known for it.

The CDR3 runs 13 residues. V lost 3 bases and J lost 13, with 13 bases in between. Germline CDR1 is SGHTA and CDR2 is FQGTGA. The V call is TRBV7-3, the J call TRBJ1-6; TRBD1 is a possible D gene (5 bases). The TCR was taken from a female donor in good health and CMV-seropositive. Sequencing was carried out using PBMCs. CDR3 in amino acids: CASSFSAQGPLHF. CDR3 bases: TGTGCCAGCAGCTTTTCCGCGCAGGGCCCCCTCCACTTT.